This T cell receptor beta chain was identified during a study of control samples from healthy donors and cancer patients. As regards this clone: Other DNA variants within this sample encode the same CDR3.

The V and J ends lost 1 base and 2 bases respectively, with 3 bases between them. The CDR3 consists of 11 residues. Germline loops: CDR1 DFQATT, CDR2 SNEGSKA (reference sequence). Clones were read by immunoSEQ multiplex PCR, and TCRdb kept only the in-frame ones, dropping some. The repertoire holds fewer than 200,000 clones, with 96% as singletons. The chain recombines TRBV20-1 with TRBJ2-7; D unclear. Sample: blood. The sequence was obtained from a woman between 25 and 40 years old in good health. CDR3 bases: TGCAGTGCTAGAGGACCCTACGAGCAGTACTTC. Translation gives CSARGPYEQYF.